Listed below are T cell receptor beta chains from one sample, sequenced in a study of T cell repertoires in ileal Crohn's disease. Some clones are missing from TCRdb's copy, which holds only in-frame ones; the method was immunoSEQ multiplex PCR. This sample has approximately 13,000 clones, with about 77% found just once. The sample was ileal tissue. These receptors all come from an adult with Crohn's disease. CDR3s include the opening cysteine and the closing phenylalanine or tryptophan. The D gene is left open where the match is weak. Rows give clone size only sometimes, using once, few, many, or a class for an expanded clone.

clone size	D gene	V gene	J gene	CDR3 DNA	CDR3 protein
NA	NA	TRBV6-1	TRBJ2-1	TGTGCCAGCAGTTCTGACATTGAGCAGTTCTTC	CASSSDIEQFF
NA	TRBD1	TRBV9	TRBJ2-7	TGTGCCAGCAGCGTAGCCGGGACAGACTACGAGCAGTACTTC	CASSVAGTDYEQYF
NA	NA	TRBV4-1	TRBJ1-3	TGCGCCAGCAGCCAAGAAGGAGGTTCTGGAAACACCATATATTTT	CASSQEGGSGNTIYF
few	TRBD1	TRBV6-1	TRBJ2-7	TGTGCCAGCAGCAGGACAGGGACCCAATACGAGCAGTACTTC	CASSRTGTQYEQYF
NA	NA	TRBV18	TRBJ1-1	TGTGCCAGCTCACCGGGACAAACGAACACTGAAGCTTTCTTT	CASSPGQTNTEAFF
NA	TRBD2	TRBV5-1	TRBJ2-5	TGCGCCAGCAGCCTGGGACTAGCGGGTCGCCAAGAGACCCAGTACTTC	CASSLGLAGRQETQYF
NA	NA	TRBV6-5	TRBJ2-3	TGTGCCAGCAGGACCCCGGACTTTACAGATACGCAGTATTTT	CASRTPDFTDTQYF
NA	NA	TRBV10-3	TRBJ1-1	TGTGCCATCAGGGGACTGGGAACTGAAGCTTTCTTT	CAIRGLGTEAFF
NA	TRBD1	TRBV6-1	TRBJ1-1	TGTGCCAGTTTCCGGGACAGTTACACTGAAGCTTTCTTT	CASFRDSYTEAFF
once	TRBD2	TRBV29-1	TRBJ2-2	TGCAGCGTCATGACTAGCGGGGGGTCTGCCGGGGAGCTGTTTTTT	CSVMTSGGSAGELFF
once	TRBD1	TRBV18	TRBJ1-4	TGTGCCAGCTCACCGGGACAGAATGAAAAACTGTTTTTT	CASSPGQNEKLFF
NA	TRBD1	TRBV9	TRBJ1-1	TGTGCCAGCAGCGTTGGGACAGGAGGGGTAAAAGCTTTCTTT	CASSVGTGGVKAFF
large	TRBD1	TRBV5-1	TRBJ2-7	TGCGCCAGCAGCTTGGAGGCCAGGGGGCAGCTCGAGCAGTACTTC	CASSLEARGQLEQYF
few	TRBD1	TRBV7-9	TRBJ1-1	TGTGCCAGCAGCCCGTTGGAGGGGGCGAACACTGAAGCTTTCTTT	CASSPLEGANTEAFF
NA	TRBD1	TRBV6-1	TRBJ1-5	TGTGCCAGCGTAAAGGACAGGGGAGGGAATCAGCCCCAGCATTTT	CASVKDRGGNQPQHF
NA	NA	TRBV5-6	TRBJ2-7	TGTGCCAGCAGCTTGGCCGGACACCTTCTGGGAAGCGAGCAGTACTTC	CASSLAGHLLGSEQYF
NA	NA	TRBV19	TRBJ2-2	TGTGCCAGTAGTAAGGGGGGGGTCGGGGAGCTGTTTTTT	CASSKGGVGELFF
NA	NA	TRBV5-6	TRBJ2-7	TGTGCCAGCCAAACAGGGAGCGAGCAGTACTTC	CASQTGSEQYF
NA	NA	TRBV9	TRBJ2-1	TGTGCCAGCAGCGTAGGTGCGGCCTTAGAGGTCAATGAGCAGTTCTTC	CASSVGAALEVNEQFF
NA	TRBD1	TRBV9	TRBJ2-5	TGTGCCAGCACGAAACGACAGGGGGCAGGAGAGACCCAGTACTTC	CASTKRQGAGETQYF
NA	TRBD1	TRBV4-2	TRBJ2-3	TGTGCCAGCAGCCAAGATGAGGGCAGGGGGCCAGATACGCAGTATTTT	CASSQDEGRGPDTQYF
NA	NA	TRBV9	TRBJ2-6	TGTGCCAGCAGCGCCGGGACAAACCTTCTCTCTGGGGCCAACGTCCTGACTTTC	CASSAGTNLLSGANVLTF
NA	NA	TRBV5-1	TRBJ1-1	TGCGCCAGCAGCTTGGGGGCGGGGGCGGTCGGCAGGGAAGCTTTCTTT	CASSLGAGAVGREAFF
once	NA	TRBV7-9	TRBJ1-3	TGTGCCAGCAGCTTAGCACAGGCCGGCTCTGGAAACACCATATATTTT	CASSLAQAGSGNTIYF
large	NA	TRBV4-1	TRBJ1-5	TGCGCCAGCAGCCAAGTTCGGGATCAGCCCCAGCATTTT	CASSQVRDQPQHF
NA	NA	TRBV25-1	TRBJ1-1	TGTGCCAGCAGGGGTGGGCAGAACACTGAAGCTTTCTTT	CASRGGQNTEAFF
NA	NA	TRBV18	TRBJ1-2	TGTGCCAGCTCACCACGGCAGGGACAAGCTAACTATGGCTACACCTTC	CASSPRQGQANYGYTF
NA	TRBD2	TRBV11-2	TRBJ2-1	TGTGCCAGCAGCTTAGACCGACTAGCGGGAGAGGTATGGGAGAATGAGCAGTTCTTC	CASSLDRLAGEVWENEQFF
once	NA	TRBV6-4	TRBJ2-3	TGTGCCAGCAGTCAGGGAGGCGGGAGCACAGATACGCAGTATTTT	CASSQGGGSTDTQYF
NA	NA	TRBV29-1	TRBJ1-1	TGCAGCGTACAGTACTCTGAAGCTTTCTTT	CSVQYSEAFF
NA	NA	TRBV28	TRBJ2-7	TGTGCCAGCAGTTTACGCCAGGGCCTCTACGAGCAGTACTTC	CASSLRQGLYEQYF
NA	NA	TRBV27	TRBJ2-5	TGTGCCAGCAGTCCCCTTAGCGGAGCCCAAGAGACCCAGTACTTC	CASSPLSGAQETQYF
medium-sized	NA	TRBV4-1	TRBJ2-1	TGCGCCAGCAGCCAAGTGGTAACTATAAATGAGCAGTTCTTC	CASSQVVTINEQFF
NA	NA	TRBV18	TRBJ1-5	TGTGCCAGCTCACCAGAGAGTCAGCCCCAGCATTTT	CASSPESQPQHF
NA	TRBD1	TRBV6-1	TRBJ1-5	TGTGCCAGCAGTGGGACAGGAAATCAGCCCCAGCATTTT	CASSGTGNQPQHF
few	TRBD1	TRBV18	TRBJ2-1	TGTGCCAGCTCACCAACAACGGGACAGGGGGCAAATGAGCAGTTCTTC	CASSPTTGQGANEQFF
NA	NA	TRBV9	TRBJ2-7	TGTGCCAGCAGCGTAGGGAATAGCGGCTCCTACGAGCAGTACTTC	CASSVGNSGSYEQYF
NA	NA	TRBV7-7	TRBJ2-1	TGTGCCAGCAGTCCTCGGACCGGGACTGGCTCCTACAATGAGCAGTTCTTC	CASSPRTGTGSYNEQFF
NA	NA	TRBV19	TRBJ2-4	TGTGCCAGTAGTGATACACCCAAAAACATTCAGTACTTC	CASSDTPKNIQYF
NA	NA	TRBV10-3	TRBJ2-7	TGTGCCATCAGTGAGTACTCCACTGGCGAGCAGTACTTC	CAISEYSTGEQYF
NA	NA	TRBV6-1	TRBJ2-7	TGTGCCAGCAGTGAGTTGGACACCACCTCCTACGAGCAGTACTTC	CASSELDTTSYEQYF
NA	TRBD1	TRBV10-3	TRBJ2-7	TGTGCCATCAGTGAGTGGCTCTGGGGGGACAGGGGATCCTACGAGCAGTACTTC	CAISEWLWGDRGSYEQYF
NA	NA	TRBV28	TRBJ1-2	TGTGCCAGCAGTCCGACGGACATTCCCTATGGCTACACCTTC	CASSPTDIPYGYTF
NA	NA	TRBV11-1	TRBJ2-3	TGTGCCAGCAGCTTAATTTCTGGGCGCGGCACAGATACGCAGTATTTT	CASSLISGRGTDTQYF
NA	NA	TRBV18	TRBJ1-2	TGTGCCAGCTCACCAAACAGTGGCCGCCCGGTAAACTATGGCTACACCTTC	CASSPNSGRPVNYGYTF
NA	TRBD1	TRBV13	TRBJ2-7	TGTGCCAGCCGCTGGAGAGGACAGGGGAGCGAGCAGTACTTC	CASRWRGQGSEQYF
NA	TRBD2	TRBV19	TRBJ2-1	TGTGCCAGTACTGAACCGGGACTAGCGGGGTCCTACAATGAGCAGTTCTTC	CASTEPGLAGSYNEQFF
NA	NA	TRBV11-3	TRBJ2-5	TGTGCCAGCAGCTTACAGGGGCAAGAGACCCAGTACTTC	CASSLQGQETQYF
NA	TRBD1	TRBV5-1	TRBJ2-3	TGCGCCAGCAGCCAGCAGGGGGCTCGGACAGATACGCAGTATTTT	CASSQQGARTDTQYF
few	NA	TRBV7-9	TRBJ2-3	TGTGCCAGCAGCCTCGGGTCCTTTCCGCAGTATTTT	CASSLGSFPQYF
NA	TRBD2	TRBV7-3	TRBJ2-1	TGTGCCAGCAGCTTATTCGGGGGAGGGCCCTACAATGAGCAGTTCTTC	CASSLFGGGPYNEQFF
NA	NA	TRBV9	TRBJ2-2	TGTGCCAGCAGCGCACTTTATGGTGGTCCCCAAACCGGGGAGCTGTTTTTT	CASSALYGGPQTGELFF
NA	NA	TRBV5-5	TRBJ2-7	TGTGCCAGCAGCTTGGCACTCGGAGGGGCCTTCTCCTACGAGCAGTACTTC	CASSLALGGAFSYEQYF